This paragraph covers one T cell receptor (beta chain) sequence. The antigen this receptor binds is unknown. One base away there is no much larger clone; base qualities are not given. This specimen comes from a study of blood T cell repertoires in COVID-19 (TCRdb year 2020). Study-wide context: Samples from collaborators originated in the United States, Italy and Spain and spanned both the acute and convalescent phases of COVID-19. The sample metadata nearly always contained a de-identified subject ID, COVID-19 status, age in years and sex. The repertoires were made available in a free public database intended to serve as a resource for research on the immune response to SARS-CoV-2. The samples were drawn from two sources: the first 160 participants of the ongoing ImmuneRACE study, and some 1,300 subjects contributed by 6 global collaborators. The prospective study material was composed of cDNA or gDNA derived from T cells, B-cell-depleted T cells, or PBMCs. Where HLA class I and class II types were available, the types were taken from metadata supplied by the sample provider, not from assay-based typing. Deeply sampled blood TCRbeta repertoires from subjects exposed to, actively infected with, or recovered from COVID-19 were included in the dataset. On the study overall, not on this receptor specifically: How much clinical and demographic metadata was included differed by source and by participant, and the metadata was provided uncurated.

The immunoSEQ Assay, a bias-controlled multiplex PCR, was used to amplify TCRbeta CDR3 regions from genomic DNA. The authors processed their data as follows. Nucleated cell counts per sample were estimated from amplification of reference gene primers within the assay. Sequence reads were collapsed and filtered to measure the absolute abundance of every unique TCRbeta CDR3 rearrangement. For each sample, productive Simpson clonality was calculated as the square root of Simpson's diversity index across productive rearrangements. In its TCRdb copy, this immuneACCESS table keeps in-frame sequences only and misses some clones. Where compared with another copy, unresolved V genes explain less than half of these, and the others have no known cause. V and J calls and clone size are as listed in that table; D and trimming were resolved from the DNA. The table for this sample lists about 270,000 clones; around 90% of them were counted only once. The ten largest clones take up about 3% of the sample.

Participants in the prospective study were aged about 18 to 100 years, lived in 24 United States geographic areas, and enrolled through a virtual design. In the prospective study, cohorts were assigned on the basis of participant-reported clinical history obtained from a screening survey and a study questionnaire. Exposed participants had been in contact with someone with a PCR-confirmed or clinician-diagnosed COVID-19 case within 2 weeks of study entry. In the prospective study, mobile phlebotomists collected whole blood, serum and a nasopharyngeal or oropharyngeal swab from each participant. Over a roughly 2-month period, participants in the prospective study had the option of providing additional blood draws and questionnaires. Before DNA extraction, blood samples from the prospective study were shipped at room temperature or frozen. There are 14 amino acids in the CDR3, from cysteine to phenylalanine inclusive. Of the read, only the CDR3 DNA is kept; its 42 bases are in frame from base 1. V is reduced by 4 bases and J by 2 bases, leaving a spacing of 13 bases between them. According to the germline V gene (reference sequence), CDR1 reads SGHKS and CDR2 reads YYEKEE.

The sequencing input was PBMCs or T cells enriched from blood (not recorded which). The rearrangement combines TRBV5-5 with TRBJ2-7; too little of a D gene remains to name it. This clonotype was sampled from a middle-aged man who had been exposed to COVID-19. The CDR3 reads CASSLTDDPYEQYF. At the DNA level, the sequence is TGTGCCAGCAGCCTAACAGACGACCCCTACGAGCAGTACTTC.